This TCR beta chain was identified during a study of cytomegalovirus exposure and HLA in healthy donors. Primers included in the PCR were 60 Vbeta and 13 Jbeta primers. Assay used: immunoSEQ multiplex PCR; TCRdb lists only in-frame clones, some missing. Of 150,000 to 200,000 clones listed, over 65% are singletons. Findings and caveats of the study: CMV serostatus was the sole immune exposure information available. TCR beta chains associated with HLA were, in a later analysis, more clonally expanded than equally common others. HLA restriction was apparent for most CMV-associated TCR beta chains in a later analysis.

The V gene's germline CDR1 is SGDLS and CDR2 YYNGEE. The CDR3 spans 15 residues. J was trimmed by 10 bases and V by 0 bases; bases with no gene match: 8. This clone has just a few counts. Its antigen is unknown. The chain links TRBV9 to TRBJ2-1, with 9 bases matching TRBD2. The sequencing sample was made of PBMCs. The clonotype originates from a middle-aged woman in good health and CMV-seropositive. CDR3 protein: CASSVAPSGVGEQFF. The CDR3 DNA reads TGTGCCAGCAGCGTAGCCCCTAGCGGGGTGGGGGAGCAGTTCTTC.